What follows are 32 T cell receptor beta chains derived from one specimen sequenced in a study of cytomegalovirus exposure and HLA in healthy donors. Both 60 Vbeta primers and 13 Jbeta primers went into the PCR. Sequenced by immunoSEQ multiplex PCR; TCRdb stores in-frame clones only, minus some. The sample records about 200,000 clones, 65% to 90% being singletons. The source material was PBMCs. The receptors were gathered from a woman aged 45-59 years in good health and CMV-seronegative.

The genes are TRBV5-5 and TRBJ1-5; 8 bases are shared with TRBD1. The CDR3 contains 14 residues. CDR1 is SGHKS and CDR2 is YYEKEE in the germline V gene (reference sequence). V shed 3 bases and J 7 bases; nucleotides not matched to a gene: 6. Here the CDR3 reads CASSYGQGGQPQHF. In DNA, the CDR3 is TGTGCCAGCAGCTACGGACAGGGAGGACAGCCCCAGCATTTT.

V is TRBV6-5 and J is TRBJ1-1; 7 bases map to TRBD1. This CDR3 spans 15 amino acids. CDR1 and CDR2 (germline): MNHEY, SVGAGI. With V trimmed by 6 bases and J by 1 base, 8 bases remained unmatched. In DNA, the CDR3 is TGTGCCAGCAGGAGGACAGGTGGGGGGAACACTGAAGCTTTCTTT. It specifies CASRRTGGGNTEAFF.

Here the CDR3 DNA reads TGTGCCAGCAGCGTAGATGCAGGGGGCTATGGAAACACCATATATTTT. This translates into CASSVDAGGYGNTIYF. This sequence joins TRBV9 and TRBJ1-3; 8 nucleotides line up with TRBD1. The germline gives CDR1 SGDLS, CDR2 YYNGEE. CDR3 length equals 16 residues. With 0 bases clipped from V and 3 bases from J, the junction kept 5 bases outside the gene matches.

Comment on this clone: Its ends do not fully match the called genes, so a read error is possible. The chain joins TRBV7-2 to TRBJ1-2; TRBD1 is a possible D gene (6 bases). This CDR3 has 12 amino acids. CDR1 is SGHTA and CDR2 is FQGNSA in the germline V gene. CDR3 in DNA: TGTGCCAGCAGCTCGGGGGGCAGGTCCCCCAGCTTC. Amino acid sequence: CASSSGGRSPSF.

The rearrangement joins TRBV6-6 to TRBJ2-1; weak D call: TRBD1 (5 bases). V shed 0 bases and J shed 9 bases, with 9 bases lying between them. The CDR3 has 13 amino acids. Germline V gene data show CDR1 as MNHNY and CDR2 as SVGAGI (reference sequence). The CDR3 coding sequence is TGTGCCAGCAGTTACTCGACGCAGGGTGAGCAGTTCTTC. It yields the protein CASSYSTQGEQFF.

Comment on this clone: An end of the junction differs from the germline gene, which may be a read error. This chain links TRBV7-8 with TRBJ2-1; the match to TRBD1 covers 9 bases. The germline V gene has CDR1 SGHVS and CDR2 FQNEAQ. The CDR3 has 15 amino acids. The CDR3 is CASTDVGTGSNGQFF. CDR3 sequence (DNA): TGTGCCAGCACCGATGTGGGGACAGGGTCAAATGGGCAGTTCTTC. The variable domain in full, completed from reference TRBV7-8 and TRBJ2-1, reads GAGVSQSPRYKVAKRGQDVALRCDPISGHVSLFWYQQALGQGPEFLTYFQNEAQLDKSGLPSDRFFAERPEGSVSTLKIQRTQQEDSAVYLCASTDVGTGSNGQFFGPGTRLTVL.

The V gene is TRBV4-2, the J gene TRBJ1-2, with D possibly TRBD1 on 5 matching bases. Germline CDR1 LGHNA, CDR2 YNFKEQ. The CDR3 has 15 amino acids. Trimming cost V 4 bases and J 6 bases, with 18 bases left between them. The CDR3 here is CASSPSPSGANGYTF. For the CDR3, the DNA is TGTGCCAGCAGCCCCTCTCCCAGCGGGGCTAATGGCTACACCTTC.

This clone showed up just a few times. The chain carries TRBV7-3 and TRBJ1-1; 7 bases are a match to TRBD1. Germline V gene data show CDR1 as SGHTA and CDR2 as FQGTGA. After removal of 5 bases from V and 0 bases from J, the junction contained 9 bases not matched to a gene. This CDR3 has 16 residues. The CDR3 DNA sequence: TGTGCCAGCAGCCCGGACGTCAGGGGGATGAACACTGAAGCTTTCTTT. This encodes CASSPDVRGMNTEAFF.

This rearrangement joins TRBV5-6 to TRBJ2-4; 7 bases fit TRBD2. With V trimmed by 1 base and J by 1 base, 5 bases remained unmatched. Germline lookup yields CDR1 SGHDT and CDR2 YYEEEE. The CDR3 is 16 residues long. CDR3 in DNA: TGTGCCAGCAGCTTGAGGAGGCGGGAGGCCAAAAACATTCAGTACTTC. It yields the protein CASSLRRREAKNIQYF.

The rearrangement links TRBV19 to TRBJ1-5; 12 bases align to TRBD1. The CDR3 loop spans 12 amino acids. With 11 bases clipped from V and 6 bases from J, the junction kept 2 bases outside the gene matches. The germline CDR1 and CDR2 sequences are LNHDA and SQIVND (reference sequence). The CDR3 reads CASGQGAQPQHF. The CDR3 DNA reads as TGTGCCTCGGGACAGGGGGCTCAGCCCCAGCATTTT.

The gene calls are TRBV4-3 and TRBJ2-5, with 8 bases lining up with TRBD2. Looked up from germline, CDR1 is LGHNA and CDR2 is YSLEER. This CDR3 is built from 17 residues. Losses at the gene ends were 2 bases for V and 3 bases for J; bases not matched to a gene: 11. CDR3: CASSQSLAVRTEETQYF. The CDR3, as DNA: TGCGCCAGCAGCCAATCACTAGCGGTACGAACGGAAGAGACCCAGTACTTC.

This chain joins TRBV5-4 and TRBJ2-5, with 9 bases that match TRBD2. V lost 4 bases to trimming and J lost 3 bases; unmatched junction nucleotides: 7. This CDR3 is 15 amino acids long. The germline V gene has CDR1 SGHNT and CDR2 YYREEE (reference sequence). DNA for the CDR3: TGTGCCAGCAGCCGGGGGCCTAGCGGGGAAGAGACCCAGTACTTC. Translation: CASSRGPSGEETQYF.

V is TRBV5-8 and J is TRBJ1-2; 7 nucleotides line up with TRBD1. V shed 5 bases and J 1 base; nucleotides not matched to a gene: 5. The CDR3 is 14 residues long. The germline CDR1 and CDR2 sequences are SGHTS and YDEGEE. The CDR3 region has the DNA TGTGCCAGCAGGGGGACAGTCCATAACTATGGCTACACCTTC. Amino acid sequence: CASRGTVHNYGYTF.

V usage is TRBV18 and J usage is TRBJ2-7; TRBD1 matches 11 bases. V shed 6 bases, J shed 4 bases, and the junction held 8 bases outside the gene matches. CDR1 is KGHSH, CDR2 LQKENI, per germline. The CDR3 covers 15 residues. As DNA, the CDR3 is TGTGCCAGCTCCTCACCGGGACAGGGGGTTTACGAGCAGTACTTC. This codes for CASSSPGQGVYEQYF.

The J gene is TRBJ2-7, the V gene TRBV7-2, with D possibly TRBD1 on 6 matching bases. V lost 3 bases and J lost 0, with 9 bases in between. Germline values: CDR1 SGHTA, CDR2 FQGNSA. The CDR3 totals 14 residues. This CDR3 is CASSFQGRSYEQYF. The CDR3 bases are TGTGCCAGCAGCTTCCAGGGGCGCTCCTACGAGCAGTACTTC.

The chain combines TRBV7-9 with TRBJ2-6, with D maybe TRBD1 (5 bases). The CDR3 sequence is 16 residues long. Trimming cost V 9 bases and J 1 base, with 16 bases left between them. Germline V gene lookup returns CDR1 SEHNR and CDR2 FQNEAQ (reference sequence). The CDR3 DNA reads TGTGCCAGACCCACTGCTAAGGGGTCTGGGGCCAACGTCCTGACTTTC. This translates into CARPTAKGSGANVLTF.

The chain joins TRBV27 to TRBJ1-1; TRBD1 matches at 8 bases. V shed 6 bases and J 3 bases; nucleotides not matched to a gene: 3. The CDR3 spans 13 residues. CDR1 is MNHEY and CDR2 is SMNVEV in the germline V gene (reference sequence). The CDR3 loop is CASSYRGYTEAFF. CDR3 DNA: TGTGCCAGCAGCTACAGGGGGTACACTGAAGCTTTCTTT.

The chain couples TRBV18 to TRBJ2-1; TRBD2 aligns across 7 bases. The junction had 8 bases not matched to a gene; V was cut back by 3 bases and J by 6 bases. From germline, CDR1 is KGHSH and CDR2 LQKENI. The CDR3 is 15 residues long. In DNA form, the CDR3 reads TGTGCCAGCTCACCGAAGTGGGACTACAGCAATGAGCAGTTCTTC. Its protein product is CASSPKWDYSNEQFF.

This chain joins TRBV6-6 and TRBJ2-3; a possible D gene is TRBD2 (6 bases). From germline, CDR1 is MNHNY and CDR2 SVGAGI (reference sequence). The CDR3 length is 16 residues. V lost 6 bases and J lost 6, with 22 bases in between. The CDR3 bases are TGTGCCAGCAGCCTATTAGCGGACTCTATGGGGGATACGCAGTATTTT. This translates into CASSLLADSMGDTQYF.

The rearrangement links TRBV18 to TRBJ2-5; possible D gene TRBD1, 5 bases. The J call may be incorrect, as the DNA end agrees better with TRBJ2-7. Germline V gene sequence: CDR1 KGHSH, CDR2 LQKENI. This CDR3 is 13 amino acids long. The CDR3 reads CASSPPQGYEQYF. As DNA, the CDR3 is TGTGCCAGCTCACCCCCCCAGGGCTACGAGCAGTACTTC.

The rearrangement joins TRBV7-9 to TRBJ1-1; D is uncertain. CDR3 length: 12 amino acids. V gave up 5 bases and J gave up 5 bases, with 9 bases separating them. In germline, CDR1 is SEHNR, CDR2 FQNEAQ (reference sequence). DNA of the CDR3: TGTGCCAGCAGCCGTGGAGGTACTGAAGCTTTCTTT. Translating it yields CASSRGGTEAFF. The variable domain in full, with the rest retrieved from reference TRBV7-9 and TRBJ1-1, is DTGVSQNPRHKITKRGQNVTFRCDPISEHNRLYWYRQTLGQGPEFLTYFQNEAQLEKSRLLSDRFSAERPKGSFSTLEIQRTEQGDSAMYLCASSRGGTEAFFGQGTRLTVV.

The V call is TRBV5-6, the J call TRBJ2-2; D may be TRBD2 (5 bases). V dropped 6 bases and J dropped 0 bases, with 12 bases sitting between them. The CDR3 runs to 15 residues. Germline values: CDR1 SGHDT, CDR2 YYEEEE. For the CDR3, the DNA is TGTGCCAGCACCTTCTACGGGACGAACACCGGGGAGCTGTTTTTT. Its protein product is CASTFYGTNTGELFF.

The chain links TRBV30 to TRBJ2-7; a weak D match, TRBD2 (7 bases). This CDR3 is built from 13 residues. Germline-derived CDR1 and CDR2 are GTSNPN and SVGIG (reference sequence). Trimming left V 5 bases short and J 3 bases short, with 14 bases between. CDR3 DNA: TGTGCCTGGTCCCGGGGAGGGGGCTACGAGCAGTACTTC. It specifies CAWSRGGGYEQYF. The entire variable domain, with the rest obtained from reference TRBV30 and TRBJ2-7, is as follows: SQTIHQWPATLVQPVGSPLSLECTVEGTSNPNLYWYRQAAGRGLQLLFYSVGIGQISSEVPQNLSASRPQDRQFILSSKKLLLSDSGFYLCAWSRGGGYEQYFGPGTRLTVT.

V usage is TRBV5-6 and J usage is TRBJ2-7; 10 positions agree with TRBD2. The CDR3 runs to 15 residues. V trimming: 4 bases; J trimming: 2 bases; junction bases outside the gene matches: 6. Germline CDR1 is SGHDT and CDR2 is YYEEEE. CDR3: CASSQLAGRTYEQYF. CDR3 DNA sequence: TGTGCCAGCAGCCAACTAGCGGGAAGAACCTACGAGCAGTACTTC.

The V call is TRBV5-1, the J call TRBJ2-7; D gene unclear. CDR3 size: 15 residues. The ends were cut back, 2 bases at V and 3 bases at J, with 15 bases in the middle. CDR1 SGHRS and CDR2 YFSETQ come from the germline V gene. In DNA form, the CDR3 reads TGCGCCAGCAGCTTATCCGACAACCTACACTACGAGCAGTACTTC. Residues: CASSLSDNLHYEQYF.

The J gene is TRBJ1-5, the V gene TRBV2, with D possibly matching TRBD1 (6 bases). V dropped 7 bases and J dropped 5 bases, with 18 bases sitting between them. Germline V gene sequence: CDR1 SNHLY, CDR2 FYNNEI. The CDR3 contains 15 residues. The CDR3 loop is CASMRVGGGYQPQHF. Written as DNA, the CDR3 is TGTGCCAGCATGCGGGTAGGGGGGGGGTATCAGCCCCAGCATTTT.

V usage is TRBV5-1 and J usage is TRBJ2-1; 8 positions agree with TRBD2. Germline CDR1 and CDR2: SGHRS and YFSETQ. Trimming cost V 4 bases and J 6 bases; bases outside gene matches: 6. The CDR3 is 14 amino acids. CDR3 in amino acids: CASSRTGGLNEQFF. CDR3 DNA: TGCGCCAGCAGCCGCACGGGAGGGCTCAATGAGCAGTTCTTC.

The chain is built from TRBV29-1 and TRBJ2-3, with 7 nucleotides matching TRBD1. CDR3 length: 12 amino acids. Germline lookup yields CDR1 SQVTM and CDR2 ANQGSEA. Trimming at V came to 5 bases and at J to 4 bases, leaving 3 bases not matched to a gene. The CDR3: CSVYRGPDTQYF. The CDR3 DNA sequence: TGCAGCGTTTACAGGGGCCCAGATACGCAGTATTTT.

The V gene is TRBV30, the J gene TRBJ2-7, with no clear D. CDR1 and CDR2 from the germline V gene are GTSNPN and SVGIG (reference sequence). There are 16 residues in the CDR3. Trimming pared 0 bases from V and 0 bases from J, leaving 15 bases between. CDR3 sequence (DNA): TGTGCCTGGAGTGTTCTCGCTACGGGTCTCTCCTACGAGCAGTACTTC. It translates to CAWSVLATGLSYEQYF.

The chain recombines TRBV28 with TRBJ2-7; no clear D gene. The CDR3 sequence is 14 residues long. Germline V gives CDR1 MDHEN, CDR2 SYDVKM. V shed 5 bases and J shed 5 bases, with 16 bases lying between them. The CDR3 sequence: CASSEPLLNNEQYF. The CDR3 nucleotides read TGTGCCAGCAGTGAGCCCTTGCTGAATAACGAGCAGTACTTC. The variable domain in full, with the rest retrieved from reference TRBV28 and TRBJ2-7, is DVKVTQSSRYLVKRTGEKVFLECVQDMDHENMFWYRQDPGLGLRLIYFSYDVKMKEKGDIPEGYSVSREKKERFSLILESASTNQTSMYLCASSEPLLNNEQYFGPGTRLTVT.

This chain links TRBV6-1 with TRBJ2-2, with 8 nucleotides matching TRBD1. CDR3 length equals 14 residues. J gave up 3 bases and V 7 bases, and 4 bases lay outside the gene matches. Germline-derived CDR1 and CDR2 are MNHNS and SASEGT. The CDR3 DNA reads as TGTGCCAGCAACGACAGGGGTTACACCGGGGAGCTGTTTTTT. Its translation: CASNDRGYTGELFF.

CDR3 in DNA: TGTGCCAGCAGCCTCGGGACAGGGTGGGACACTGAAGCTTTCTTT. Its protein product is CASSLGTGWDTEAFF. The chain employs TRBV11-3 and TRBJ1-1; 9 nucleotides line up with TRBD1. J was trimmed by 3 bases and V by 5 bases; bases with no gene match: 7. The CDR3 runs 15 residues. The germline V gene encodes CDR1 SGHNT and CDR2 YENEEA.